This TCR beta chain comes out of a study of CD4 T cells in relation to SARS-CoV-2 and coronaviruses. At the level of the study: ViraFEST: approximately eleven-day antigen culture of PBMCs, then TCR beta CDR3 sequencing. Study outcomes and limitations: No crossreactivity against non-spike viral proteins was tested here. Samples before the pandemic and after infection were not matched within any donor.

Using immunoSEQ multiplex PCR, the repertoire was profiled, and TCRdb retains in-frame clones only, with some absent. The sample has approximately 36,000 clones, just under 85% seen once. Concerning this clone: The antigen remains undetermined.

For less than eleven days, roughly 100,000 sorted CD4+ cells grew with T cell-depleted PBMCs and CEF. This CDR3 has 14 residues. V shed 5 bases and J 4 bases; nucleotides not matched to a gene: 8. Germline V gene data show CDR1 as SGHVS and CDR2 as FQNEAQ. The source of this sequence is an adult with COVID-19. The chain uses TRBV7-8 and TRBJ2-7; 7 bases line up with TRBD1. The source material was naive CD4+ T cells from PBMCs, cultured in vitro. The subset denotes: naive CD4+ T cells isolated by negative enrichment. This CDR3 reads CASSTRTGSYEQYF. The CDR3 coding sequence is TGTGCCAGCAGCACAAGGACAGGTTCGTACGAGCAGTACTTC.